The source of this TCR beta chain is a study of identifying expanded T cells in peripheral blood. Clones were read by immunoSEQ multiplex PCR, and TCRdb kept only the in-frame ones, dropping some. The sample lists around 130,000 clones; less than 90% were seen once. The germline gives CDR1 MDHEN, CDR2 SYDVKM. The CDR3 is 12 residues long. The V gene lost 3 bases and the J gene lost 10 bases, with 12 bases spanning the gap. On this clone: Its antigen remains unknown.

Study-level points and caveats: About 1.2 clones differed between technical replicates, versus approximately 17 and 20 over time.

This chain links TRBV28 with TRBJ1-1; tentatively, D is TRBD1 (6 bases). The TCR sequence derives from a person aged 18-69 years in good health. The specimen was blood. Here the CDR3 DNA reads TGTGCCAGCAGTTTGAACAGGGAAGGAGCTTTCTTT. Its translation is CASSLNREGAFF.